The 28 T cell receptor beta chains below come from one sample, sequenced in a study of T cell repertoires in cytomegalovirus infection. TCRdb passed the reads through MiXCR, listing each CDR3 protein once. The sample consists of approximately 100,000 distinct CDR3 sequences, less than 25% of them appearing once. The sample was CD8+ T cells from PBMCs. Receptors originate from a human donor in good health (CMV status not recorded). Some clones in this sample may be carry-over from other donors' samples.

This clonotype was counted ten times or more. The chain employs TRBV11-2 and TRBJ2-5; 8 bases match TRBD2. Germline V gene lookup returns CDR1 SGHAT and CDR2 FQNNGV. V gave up 0 bases and J gave up 1 base; unmatched junction bases: 7. The CDR3 has 17 residues. Written as DNA, the CDR3 is TGTGCCAGCAGCTTAGAACGGGGGCGGGAGGTCCAAGAGACCCAGTACTTC. This gives the protein CASSLERGREVQETQYF. Using reference TRBV11-2 and TRBJ2-5 for the parts outside the CDR3, the full variable domain is EAGVAQSPRYKIIEKRQSVAFWCNPISGHATLYWYQQILGQGPKLLIQFQNNGVVDDSQLPKDRFSAERLKGVDSTLKIQPAKLEDSAVYLCASSLERGREVQETQYFGPGTRLLVL.

This clonotype was observed at least ten times. Here the CDR3 DNA reads TGTGCCAGCAGCTCGACGCCCTACGAGCAGTACTTC. Translated: CASSSTPYEQYF. The J gene is TRBJ2-7, the V gene TRBV5-6, with D uncertain. The V gene's germline CDR1 is SGHDT and CDR2 YYEEEE. The CDR3 is made up of 12 amino acids. V was pared by 3 bases and J by 2 bases, with 6 bases between.

This sequence joins TRBV2 and TRBJ2-1, with D possibly being TRBD1 or TRBD2 (6 bases each). The CDR3 loop spans 15 amino acids. The germline V gene has CDR1 SNHLY and CDR2 FYNNEI. Trimming removed 6 bases from V and 4 bases from J, with 16 bases in between. CDR3 protein: CASSGGGGKYNEQFF. The DNA of the CDR3 is TGTGCCAGCAGCGGAGGAGGGGGGAAGTACAATGAGCAGTTCTTC.

This clonotype was counted only a few times. This chain links TRBV6-6 with TRBJ2-7; D unresolved. Germline V lookup: CDR1 MNHNY, CDR2 SVGAGI (reference sequence). The CDR3 covers 13 residues. Trimming took 6 bases from V and 0 from J, leaving 9 bases between them. The chain's CDR3 is CASSWTSSYEQYF. For the CDR3, the DNA is TGTGCCAGCAGCTGGACCTCCTCCTACGAGCAGTACTTC.

The DNA for the CDR3 is TGTGCCAGCAGTCTCAGCGGGGCCACAGATACGCAGTATTTT. Translating gives CASSLSGATDTQYF. The J gene is TRBJ2-3, the V gene TRBV28; 7 nucleotides align to TRBD2. This CDR3 region has 14 residues. Germline CDR1 MDHEN, CDR2 SYDVKM. V lost 5 bases, J lost 2 bases, and 4 bases stayed unmatched.

This clonotype was recorded only once. The V and J genes are TRBV9 and TRBJ1-1; no clear D. Looked up from germline, CDR1 is SGDLS and CDR2 is YYNGEE. Trimming cost V 5 bases and J 1 base, with 6 bases left between them. This CDR3 contains 12 residues. CDR3 sequence reads: CASRGANTEAFF. The CDR3 nucleotides read TGTGCCAGCAGGGGAGCGAACACTGAAGCTTTCTTT. Filled out from reference TRBV9 and TRBJ1-1, the complete variable domain reads DSGVTQTPKHLITATGQRVTLRCSPRSGDLSVYWYQQSLDQGLQFLIQYYNGEERAKGNILERFSAQQFPDLHSELNLSSLELGDSALYFCASRGANTEAFFGQGTRLTVV.

This clonotype was found a few times. This chain joins TRBV6-2 or TRBV6-3 and TRBJ2-2; D is uncertain. Germline assignment: CDR1 MNHEY and CDR2 SVGEGT. The V gene lost 4 bases and the J gene lost 6 bases, with 9 bases spanning the gap. CDR3 length equals 13 residues. As DNA, the CDR3 is TGTGCCAGCAGTTTCATGGCGCCCGGGGAGCTGTTTTTT. It yields the protein CASSFMAPGELFF.

This clonotype was seen ten or more times. The rearrangement joins TRBV2 to TRBJ2-1; perhaps TRBD2 as D (6 bases). V gave up 7 bases and J gave up 3 bases, with 16 bases separating them. In germline, CDR1 is SNHLY, CDR2 FYNNEI. The CDR3 sequence is 15 residues long. The CDR3 reads CASTAGNPNYNEQFF. Written as DNA, the CDR3 is TGTGCCAGCACAGCGGGCAACCCCAACTACAATGAGCAGTTCTTC.

This clonotype has ten or more counts. This chain uses TRBV7-9 with TRBJ2-1; maybe TRBD1 (5 bases). This CDR3 is 13 amino acids long. V was cut by 5 bases and J by 8 bases, with 13 bases left in between. Germline loops: CDR1 SEHNR, CDR2 FQNEAQ (reference sequence). The CDR3 protein is CASSRVGADEQFF. As DNA, the CDR3 is TGTGCCAGCAGCCGGGTAGGGGCGGATGAGCAGTTCTTC.

This clonotype was recorded many times. The V and J genes are TRBV6-1 and TRBJ1-4, with no clear D. This CDR3 is 16 amino acids long. CDR1 is MNHNS and CDR2 is SASEGT in the germline V gene. V lost 5 bases and J 5 bases, leaving 18 bases between the germline ends. In nucleotides, the CDR3 is TGTGCCAGCAGTAAACGTCCGGGATCCGCGAATGAAAAACTGTTTTTT. Its translation is CASSKRPGSANEKLFF.

The DNA of the CDR3 is TGTGCCAGCAGGGAGCTAGCGGGAGAGAAAGGTGAGCAGTTCTTC. Translated: CASRELAGEKGEQFF. The genes are TRBV6-2 or TRBV6-3 and TRBJ2-1, with 10 bases lining up with TRBD2. Looked up from germline, CDR1 is MNHEY and CDR2 is SVGEGT. The trim removed 6 bases at V and 9 bases at J, leaving 11 bases unmatched. The CDR3 runs 15 residues.

Only a few counts were recorded for this clonotype. The V gene is TRBV12-3 or TRBV12-4, the J gene TRBJ2-1; the D gene is possibly TRBD1 (7 bases). The V end lost 5 bases, the J end lost 8 bases, and 16 bases lay between the germline ends. The CDR3 is 14 residues long. The CDR3 DNA reads as TGTGCCAGCAGTAAGACAGGGACTTTGGATGAGCAGTTCTTC. This translates into CASSKTGTLDEQFF.

This clonotype occurred many times. The V gene is TRBV28, the J gene TRBJ1-2; D ambiguous. Germline V gene data show CDR1 as MDHEN and CDR2 as SYDVKM. Trimming took 3 bases from V and 2 from J, leaving 10 bases between them. This CDR3 region has 14 residues. The CDR3 DNA reads TGTGCCAGCAGTTTGATTAGCTCCAACTATGGCTACACCTTC. Its translation: CASSLISSNYGYTF.

This clonotype was observed at least ten times. The rearrangement uses TRBV28 and TRBJ2-1; D is unclear. The ends were cut back, 9 bases at V and 1 base at J, with 22 bases in the middle. The CDR3 consists of 17 residues. The germline gives CDR1 MDHEN, CDR2 SYDVKM. The CDR3 bases are TGTGCCAGTGACCGGGCGGTTGGAGACATATCCTACAATGAGCAGTTCTTC. The encoded protein is CASDRAVGDISYNEQFF.

This clonotype was observed many times. The chain employs TRBV19 and TRBJ2-3, with 11 bases fitting TRBD1. Per germline, CDR1 LNHDA and CDR2 SQIVND (reference sequence). The CDR3 is made up of 16 amino acids. V dropped 1 base and J dropped 4; count of bases not matched to a gene: 4. The CDR3 DNA is TGTGCCAGTAGTATAGCTCGGACAGGGGGCCCAGATACGCAGTATTTT. It encodes CASSIARTGGPDTQYF.

This clonotype was observed a few times. The rearrangement uses TRBV9 and TRBJ1-5, with D maybe TRBD1 (6 bases). The CDR3 sequence is 13 residues long. CDR1 and CDR2 (germline): SGDLS, YYNGEE. Trimming cost V 3 bases and J 7 bases, with 11 bases left between them. The CDR3 spells CASSAGVYQPQHF. CDR3 bases: TGTGCCAGCAGCGCAGGGGTGTACCAGCCCCAGCATTTT.

This clonotype appeared a few times. This chain links TRBV7-6 with TRBJ2-1; TRBD1 aligns across 7 bases. This CDR3 is built from 12 residues. The V gene's germline CDR1 is SGHVS and CDR2 FNYEAQ. Trimming at V came to 5 bases and at J to 12 bases, leaving 7 bases not matched to a gene. The CDR3 protein is CASSPNRGMQFF. CDR3 nucleotides: TGTGCCAGCAGCCCGAACAGGGGTATGCAGTTCTTC.

This clonotype was counted at least ten times. This rearrangement joins TRBV11-2 to TRBJ1-1; D is unresolved. Trimming pared 5 bases from V and 6 bases from J, leaving 19 bases between. The CDR3 is made up of 15 amino acids. The germline gives CDR1 SGHAT, CDR2 FQNNGV. In DNA, the CDR3 is TGTGCCAGCAGCCCGAATAACTTCGGAACCGCTGAAGCTTTCTTT. The encoded protein is CASSPNNFGTAEAFF.

There are a few counts of this clonotype. The chain couples TRBV12-3 or TRBV12-4 to TRBJ2-3, with a possible D match to TRBD2 (6 bases). The CDR3 totals 15 residues. Trimming removed 6 bases from V and 1 base from J, with 14 bases in between. The CDR3 sequence: CASRHQGGGTDTQYF. As DNA, the CDR3 is TGTGCCAGCAGGCACCAGGGCGGGGGCACAGATACGCAGTATTTT.

With regard to this clonotype: This clone may be a read error of a much larger clone one base away. The chain carries TRBV6-1 and TRBJ1-2, with D possibly matching TRBD1 (5 bases). The germline gives CDR1 MNHNS, CDR2 SASEGT. The CDR3 is 14 residues long. V was cut by 5 bases and J by 2 bases, with 12 bases left in between. The CDR3 protein is CASSPRVGNYGYTF. CDR3 DNA: TGTGCCAGCAGTCCCAGGGTCGGGAACTATGGCTACACCTTC.

This chain links TRBV9 with TRBJ2-2, with a possible D match to TRBD1 (6 bases). Trimming pared 0 bases from V and 7 bases from J, leaving 7 bases between. Per the germline V gene, CDR1 is SGDLS and CDR2 is YYNGEE. The CDR3 is 13 residues long. The CDR3 DNA follows: TGTGCCAGCAGCGTAGAGGGGGACGGGGAGCTGTTTTTT. Encoded protein: CASSVEGDGELFF.

The sample holds a few counts of this clonotype. V is TRBV20-1 and J is TRBJ2-3; TRBD2 is a possible D gene (6 bases). CDR3 length: 15 residues. Germline V gene data show CDR1 as DFQATT and CDR2 as SNEGSKA (reference sequence). The V end lost 3 bases, the J end lost 2 bases, and 15 bases lay between the germline ends. The CDR3 nucleotides are TGCAGTGCTAGGGTACTAGCCGCCTCCACAGATACGCAGTATTTT. This gives the protein CSARVLAASTDTQYF.

In its sample, this clonotype was seen a few times. The V gene is TRBV11-2, the J gene TRBJ1-1; D may be TRBD1 (6 bases). Germline loops: CDR1 SGHAT, CDR2 FQNNGV. The ends were cut back, 4 bases at V and 4 bases at J, with 16 bases in the middle. The CDR3 runs 15 residues. The CDR3 loop is CASSSRGGEGTEAFF. CDR3 bases: TGTGCCAGCAGCTCAAGGGGGGGGGAGGGCACTGAAGCTTTCTTT.

There are many counts of this clonotype. The CDR3 loop reads CASSALAASYNEQFF. For the CDR3, the DNA is TGTGCCAGCAGCGCATTAGCTGCCTCCTACAATGAGCAGTTCTTC. V is TRBV7-2 and J is TRBJ2-1; D gene ambiguous. The ends were cut back, 5 bases at V and 0 bases at J, with 11 bases in the middle. The length of the CDR3 is 15 residues. The germline V gene has CDR1 SGHTA and CDR2 FQGNSA.

This clonotype came up a few times. V usage is TRBV25-1 and J usage is TRBJ2-1, with D perhaps TRBD1 (6 bases). Trimming removed 6 bases from V and 9 bases from J, with 12 bases in between. The CDR3 runs 12 residues. The germline CDR1 and CDR2 sequences are MGHDK and SYGVNS. The CDR3 nucleotides read TGTGCCAGCAGCCCACAGGGTAGTGAGCAGTTCTTC. Its protein product is CASSPQGSEQFF.

This clonotype showed up just a few times. The CDR3 here is CASSTGDYGYTF. DNA for the CDR3: TGTGCCAGCAGTACCGGGGACTATGGCTACACCTTC. V gene TRBV12-3 or TRBV12-4 combines with J gene TRBJ1-2; no reliable D call. V was clipped by 5 bases and J by 3 bases, with 7 bases between them. This CDR3 contains 12 residues.

There are a few counts of this clonotype. The chain joins TRBV28 to TRBJ2-2; tentatively, D is TRBD1 (5 bases). The CDR3 consists of 14 residues. Trimming took off 3 bases at V and 6 bases at J, with 11 bases between the two ends. CDR1 is MDHEN, CDR2 SYDVKM, per germline. The CDR3, as DNA: TGTGCCAGCAGTTTGCCCCAGGGCCCCGGGGAGCTGTTTTTT. It yields the protein CASSLPQGPGELFF.

The V gene is TRBV6-2 or TRBV6-3, the J gene TRBJ1-5; no definite D call. Trimming removed 2 bases from V and 3 bases from J, with 8 bases in between. The CDR3 has 14 residues. Germline V gene lookup returns CDR1 MNHEY and CDR2 SVGEGT. As DNA, the CDR3 is TGTGCCAGCAGTTACCAGGACCTCAATCAGCCCCAGCATTTT. Protein sequence: CASSYQDLNQPQHF.